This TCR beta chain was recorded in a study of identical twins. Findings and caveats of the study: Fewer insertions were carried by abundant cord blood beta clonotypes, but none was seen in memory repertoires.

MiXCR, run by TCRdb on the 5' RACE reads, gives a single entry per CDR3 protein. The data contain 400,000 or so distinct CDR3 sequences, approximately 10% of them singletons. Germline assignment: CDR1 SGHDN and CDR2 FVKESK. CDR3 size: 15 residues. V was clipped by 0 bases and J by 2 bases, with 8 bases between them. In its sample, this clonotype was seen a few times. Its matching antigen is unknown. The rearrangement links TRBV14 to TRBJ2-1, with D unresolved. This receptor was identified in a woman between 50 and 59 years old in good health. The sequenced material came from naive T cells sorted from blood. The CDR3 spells CASSQERIPYNEQFF. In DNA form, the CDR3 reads TGTGCCAGCAGCCAAGAACGCATTCCCTACAATGAGCAGTTCTTC.